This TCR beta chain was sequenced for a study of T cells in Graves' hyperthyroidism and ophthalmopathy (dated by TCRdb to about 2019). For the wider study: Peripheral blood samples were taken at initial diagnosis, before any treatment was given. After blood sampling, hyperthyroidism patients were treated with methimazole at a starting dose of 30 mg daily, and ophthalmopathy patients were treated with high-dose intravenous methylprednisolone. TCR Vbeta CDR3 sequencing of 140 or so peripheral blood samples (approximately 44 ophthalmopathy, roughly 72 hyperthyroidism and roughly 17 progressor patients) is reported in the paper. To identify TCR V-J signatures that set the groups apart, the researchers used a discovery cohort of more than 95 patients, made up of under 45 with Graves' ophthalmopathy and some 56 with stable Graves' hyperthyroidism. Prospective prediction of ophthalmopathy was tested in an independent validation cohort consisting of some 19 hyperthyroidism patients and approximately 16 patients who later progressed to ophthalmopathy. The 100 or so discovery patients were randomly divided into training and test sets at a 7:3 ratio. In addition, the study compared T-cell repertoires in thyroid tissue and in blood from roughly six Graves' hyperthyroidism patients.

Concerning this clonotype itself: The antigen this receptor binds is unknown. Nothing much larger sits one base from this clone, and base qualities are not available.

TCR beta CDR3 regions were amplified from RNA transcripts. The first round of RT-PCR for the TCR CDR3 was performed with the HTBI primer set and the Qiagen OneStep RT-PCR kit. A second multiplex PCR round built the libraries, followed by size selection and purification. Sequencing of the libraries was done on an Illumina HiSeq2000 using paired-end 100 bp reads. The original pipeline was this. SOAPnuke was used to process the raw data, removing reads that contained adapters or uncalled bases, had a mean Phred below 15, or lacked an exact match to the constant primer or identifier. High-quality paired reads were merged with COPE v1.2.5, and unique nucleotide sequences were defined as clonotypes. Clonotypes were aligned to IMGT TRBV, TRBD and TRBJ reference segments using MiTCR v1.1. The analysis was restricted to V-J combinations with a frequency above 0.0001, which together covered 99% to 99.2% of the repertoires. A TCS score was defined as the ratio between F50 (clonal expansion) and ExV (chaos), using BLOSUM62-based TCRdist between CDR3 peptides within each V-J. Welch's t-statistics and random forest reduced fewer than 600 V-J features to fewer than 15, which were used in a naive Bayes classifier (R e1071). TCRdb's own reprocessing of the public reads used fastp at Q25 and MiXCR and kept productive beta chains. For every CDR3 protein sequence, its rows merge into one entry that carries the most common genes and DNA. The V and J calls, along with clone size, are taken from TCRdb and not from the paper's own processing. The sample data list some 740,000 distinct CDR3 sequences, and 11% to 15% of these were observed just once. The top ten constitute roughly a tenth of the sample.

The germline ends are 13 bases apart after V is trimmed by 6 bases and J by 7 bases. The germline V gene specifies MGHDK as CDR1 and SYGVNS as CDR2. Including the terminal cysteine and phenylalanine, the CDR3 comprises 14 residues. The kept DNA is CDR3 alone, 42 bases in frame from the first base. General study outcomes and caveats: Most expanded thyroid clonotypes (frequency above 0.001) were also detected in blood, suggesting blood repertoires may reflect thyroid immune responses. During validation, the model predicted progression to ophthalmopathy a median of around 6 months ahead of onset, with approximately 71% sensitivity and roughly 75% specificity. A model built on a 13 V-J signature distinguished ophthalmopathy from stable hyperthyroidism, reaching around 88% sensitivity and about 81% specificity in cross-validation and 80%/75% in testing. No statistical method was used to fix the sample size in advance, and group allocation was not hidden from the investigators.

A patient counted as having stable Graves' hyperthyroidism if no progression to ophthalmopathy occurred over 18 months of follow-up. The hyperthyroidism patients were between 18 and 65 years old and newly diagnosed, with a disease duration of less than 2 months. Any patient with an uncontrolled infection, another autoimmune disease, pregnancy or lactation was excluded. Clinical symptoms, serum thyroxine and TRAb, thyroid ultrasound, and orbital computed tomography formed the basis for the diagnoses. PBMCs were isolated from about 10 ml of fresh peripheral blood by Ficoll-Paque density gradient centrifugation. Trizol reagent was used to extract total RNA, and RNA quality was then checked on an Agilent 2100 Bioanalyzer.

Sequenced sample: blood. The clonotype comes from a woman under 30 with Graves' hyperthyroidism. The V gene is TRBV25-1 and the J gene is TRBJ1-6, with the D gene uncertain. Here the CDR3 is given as CASRAAITNSPLHF. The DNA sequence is TGTGCCAGCAGGGCAGCGATTACGAATTCACCCCTCCACTTT.